What follows are 13 T cell receptor beta chains derived from one specimen sequenced in a study of lymphopenia after photon versus proton radiotherapy. Data came from immunoSEQ multiplex PCR; TCRdb stores just in-frame clones and leaves some out. The table records about 8,300 clones, around 90% of them present only once. The sequencing used peripheral blood, collected from a patient treated with photon-based radiotherapy. These receptor sequences come from an elderly man with cholangiocarcinoma.

The V and J genes are TRBV5-4 and TRBJ2-2; the match to TRBD2 covers 10 bases. The CDR3 runs to 16 residues. The junction had 9 bases not matched to a gene; V was cut back by 3 bases and J by 7 bases. Germline CDR1 is SGHNT and CDR2 is YYREEE (reference sequence). This chain's CDR3 is CASSSVAGGLIGELFF. Written as DNA, the CDR3 is TGTGCCAGCAGCTCTGTAGCGGGGGGCCTCATCGGGGAGCTGTTTTTT.

This chain joins TRBV9 and TRBJ2-5, with 10 bases that match TRBD2. CDR3 length: 16 amino acids. Losses at the gene ends were 3 bases for V and 5 bases for J; bases not matched to a gene: 10. CDR1 SGDLS and CDR2 YYNGEE come from the germline V gene. CDR3 bases: TGTGCCAGCAGCGGAGATAGCGGGGGGCGCGGTGAGACCCAGTACTTC. Residues: CASSGDSGGRGETQYF.

The V gene is TRBV27, the J gene TRBJ1-1, with TRBD1 as a possible D gene (5 bases). The CDR3 has 12 residues. Trimming stripped 9 bases from V and 4 bases from J, with 12 bases between. Germline CDR1 and CDR2: MNHEY and SMNVEV (reference sequence). The DNA for the CDR3 is TGTGCCAGTTGGGTGGGACGCACTGAAGCTTTCTTT. It is translated as CASWVGRTEAFF.

The genes are TRBV7-6 and TRBJ1-4; D not resolved. CDR3 length: 13 residues. The V end lost 2 bases, the J end lost 5 bases, and 6 bases lay between the germline ends. Per germline, CDR1 SGHVS and CDR2 FNYEAQ. The CDR3 is CASSLQNNEKLFF. The CDR3 nucleotides read TGTGCCAGCAGCTTACAGAACAATGAAAAACTGTTTTTT.

This clone has only a few counts. This chain links TRBV6-4 with TRBJ2-7; tentatively, D is TRBD1 or TRBD2 (6 bases each). CDR1 and CDR2 from the germline V gene are MRHNA and SNTAGT. The CDR3 loop spans 13 amino acids. Trimming left V 6 bases short and J 7 bases short, with 16 bases between. Here the CDR3 DNA reads TGTGCCAGCAGCCTACTCCAGGGGAGGGAGCAGTACTTC. This encodes CASSLLQGREQYF.

In nucleotides, the CDR3 is TGTGCCAGCAGGCGTAGACAGGGAGACACTGAAGCTTTCTTT. Encoded protein: CASRRRQGDTEAFF. The rearrangement uses TRBV6-1 and TRBJ1-1; 7 bases align to TRBD1. The CDR3 spans 14 residues. Germline CDR1 reads MNHNS; CDR2 reads SASEGT. The V segment lost 6 bases and the J segment 3 bases; nucleotides outside the gene matches: 7.

This chain uses TRBV10-1 with TRBJ2-2; D may be TRBD1 (5 bases). Per the germline V gene, CDR1 is WNHNN and CDR2 is SYGVQD (reference sequence). Trimming pared 8 bases from V and 7 bases from J, leaving 14 bases between. The CDR3 is made up of 13 amino acids. The CDR3 spells CASCQGTDGELFF. CDR3 DNA sequence: TGCGCCAGCTGTCAGGGTACTGACGGGGAGCTGTTTTTT.

The genes are TRBV14 and TRBJ2-1; D gene unclear. CDR1 and CDR2 (germline): SGHDN, FVKESK. The CDR3 has 17 residues. The V end lost 0 bases, the J end lost 5 bases, and 17 bases lay between the germline ends. The CDR3 reads CASSQERFSTKNNEQFF. The CDR3 nucleotides read TGTGCCAGCAGCCAAGAACGTTTTAGCACAAAAAACAATGAGCAGTTCTTC.

The chain carries TRBV5-1 and TRBJ2-6; no reliable D call. Germline V gene data show CDR1 as SGHRS and CDR2 as YFSETQ. The CDR3 sequence is 17 residues long. V dropped 4 bases and J dropped 3 bases, with 17 bases sitting between them. This CDR3 is CASSPRPNQGGANVLTF. CDR3 sequence (DNA): TGCGCCAGCAGCCCGAGGCCGAACCAAGGTGGGGCCAACGTCCTGACTTTC.

The genes are TRBV15 and TRBJ2-5; 13 bases line up with TRBD2. CDR1 is LNHNV, CDR2 YYDKDF, per germline (reference sequence). The CDR3 contains 15 residues. V lost 3 bases to trimming and J lost 5 bases; unmatched junction nucleotides: 3. The CDR3 sequence is CATSRTSGGFETQYF. As DNA, the CDR3 is TGTGCCACCAGCAGGACTAGCGGGGGGTTTGAGACCCAGTACTTC.

V is TRBV28 and J is TRBJ1-1; D is undetermined. This CDR3 region has 18 residues. Germline CDR1 reads MDHEN; CDR2 reads SYDVKM. V was trimmed by 3 bases and J by 0 bases, leaving 20 bases between them. The CDR3: CASSFQTAPIRLNTEAFF. In nucleotides, the CDR3 is TGTGCCAGCAGTTTCCAGACCGCACCTATTCGTTTGAACACTGAAGCTTTCTTT.

In DNA, the CDR3 is TGTGCCAGCTCCTACAATAGGGTGTCGGGCTCCTACGAGCAGTACTTC. This codes for CASSYNRVSGSYEQYF. This sequence joins TRBV27 and TRBJ2-7, with D unresolved. V dropped 8 bases and J dropped 0 bases, with 20 bases sitting between them. CDR1 and CDR2 from the germline V gene are MNHEY and SMNVEV (reference sequence). There are 16 residues in the CDR3.

This chain joins TRBV7-2 and TRBJ1-2; 7 bases are shared with TRBD1. Losses at the gene ends were 5 bases for V and 4 bases for J; bases not matched to a gene: 4. Germline V lookup: CDR1 SGHTA, CDR2 FQGNSA. The length of the CDR3 is 13 residues. The DNA of the CDR3 is TGTGCCAGCAGCCCCGACAGGGCCTATGGCTACACCTTC. Translating it yields CASSPDRAYGYTF.